These T cell receptor beta chains were read from a single sample in a study of T cell responses to AZD1222 COVID-19 vaccine. The method was immunoSEQ multiplex PCR; TCRdb's version includes in-frame clones alone and lacks a portion of them. The repertoire consists of 80,000 to 90,000 clones, with less than 95% occurring once and the leading ten covering roughly 5%. The starting material was peripheral blood, obtained 28 days after the second AZD1222 dose. The source is an adult who received the AZD1222 COVID-19 vaccine. Each CDR3 is given with its conserved first and last residue. D genes are given only for firm matches. Size values are once, few and many counts, or a class for expanded clones, and some rows have none.

d_gene	abundance	j_gene	v_gene	CDR3aa	CDR3nt
NA	NA	TRBJ1-2	TRBV2	CASAPNYYGYTF	TGTGCCAGCGCTCCAAATTACTATGGCTACACCTTC
NA	once	TRBJ1-3	TRBV7-2	CASRQSSGNTIYF	TGTGCCAGCAGGCAAAGCTCTGGAAACACCATATATTTT
NA	NA	TRBJ2-7	TRBV3-1/TRBV3-2	CASSQVEGAVQYF	TGTGCCAGCAGCCAAGTGGAGGGGGCTGTGCAGTACTTC
TRBD1	NA	TRBJ2-7	TRBV27	CASSPLTGTGVSYEQYF	TGTGCCAGCAGTCCCCTAACCGGGACAGGGGTTTCCTACGAGCAGTACTTC
NA	NA	TRBJ2-4	TRBV3-1/TRBV3-2	CASSSNPGGQNIQYF	TGTGCCAGCAGCTCCAACCCCGGGGGACAAAACATTCAGTACTTC
TRBD1	NA	TRBJ1-6	TRBV5-1	CASSVGTGNSPLHF	TGCGCCAGCAGCGTCGGGACAGGTAATTCACCCCTCCACTTT
TRBD1	once	TRBJ1-2	TRBV2	CASSEPKGQDYGYTF	TGTGCCAGCAGTGAACCTAAGGGACAGGACTATGGCTACACCTTC
NA	NA	TRBJ2-2	TRBV29-1	CSVRGGDTGELFF	TGCAGCGTCCGGGGCGGGGACACCGGGGAGCTGTTTTTT
NA	few	TRBJ1-3	TRBV5-1	CASSAGTGSLSGNTIYF	TGCGCCAGCAGCGCCGGGACGGGGTCCCTCTCTGGAAACACCATATATTTT
NA	once	TRBJ1-6	TRBV5-6	CASSWGAPLSSYNSPLHF	TGTGCCAGCAGCTGGGGGGCCCCCTTGAGCTCCTATAATTCACCCCTCCACTTT
NA	NA	TRBJ1-6	TRBV7-2	CASSSFGRDNSPLHF	TGTGCCAGCAGCTCATTCGGCCGGGATAATTCACCCCTCCACTTT
NA	NA	TRBJ1-1	TRBV28	CASSLRNTEAFF	TGTGCCAGCAGTTTAAGGAACACTGAAGCTTTCTTT
NA	NA	TRBJ2-7	TRBV28	CASSPPGEQYF	TGTGCCAGCAGTCCCCCGGGGGAGCAGTACTTC
NA	NA	TRBJ1-2	TRBV5-4	CASSLVGGDGYTF	TGTGCCAGCAGCTTGGTAGGGGGGGATGGCTACACCTTC
TRBD1	NA	TRBJ1-2	TRBV25-1	CASSEPGQYYGYTF	TGTGCCAGCAGTGAGCCGGGACAGTACTATGGCTACACCTTC
NA	NA	TRBJ1-6	TRBV5-4	CASRQEQRSPLHF	TGTGCCAGCAGACAAGAACAACGTTCACCCCTCCACTTT
TRBD1	NA	TRBJ1-1	TRBV5-6	CASSLARQGNTEAFF	TGTGCCAGCAGCTTGGCCCGACAGGGGAACACTGAAGCTTTCTTT
NA	NA	TRBJ1-3	TRBV5-1	CASSLQGGRNTIYF	TGCGCCAGCAGCTTGCAAGGGGGTCGAAACACCATATATTTT
NA	NA	TRBJ1-5	TRBV18	CASSPGGYSGSNQPQHF	TGTGCCAGCTCACCAGGGGGCTACAGCGGGAGCAATCAGCCCCAGCATTTT